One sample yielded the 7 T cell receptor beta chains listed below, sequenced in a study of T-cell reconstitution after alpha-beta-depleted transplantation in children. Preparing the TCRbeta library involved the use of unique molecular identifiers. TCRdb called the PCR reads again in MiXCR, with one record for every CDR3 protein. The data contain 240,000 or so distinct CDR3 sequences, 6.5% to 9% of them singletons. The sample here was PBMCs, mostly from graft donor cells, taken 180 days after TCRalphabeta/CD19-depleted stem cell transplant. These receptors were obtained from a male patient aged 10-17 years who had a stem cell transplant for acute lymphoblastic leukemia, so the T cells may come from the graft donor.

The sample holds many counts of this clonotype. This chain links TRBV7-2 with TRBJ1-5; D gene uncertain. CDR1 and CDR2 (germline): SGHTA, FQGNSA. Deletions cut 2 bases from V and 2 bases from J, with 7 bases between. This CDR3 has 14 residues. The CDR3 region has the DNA TGTGCCAGCAGCTTATGGTCAGGCAATCAGCCCCAGCATTTT. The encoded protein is CASSLWSGNQPQHF.

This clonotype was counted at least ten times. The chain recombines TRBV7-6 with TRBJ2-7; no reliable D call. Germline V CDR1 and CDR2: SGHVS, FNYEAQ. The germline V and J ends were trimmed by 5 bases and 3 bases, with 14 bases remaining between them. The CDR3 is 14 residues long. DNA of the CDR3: TGTGCCAGCAGCCAACCAGGTGGGGACTACGAGCAGTACTTC. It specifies CASSQPGGDYEQYF.

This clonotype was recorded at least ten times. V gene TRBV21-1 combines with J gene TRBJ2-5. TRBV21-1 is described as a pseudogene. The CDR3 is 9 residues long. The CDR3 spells CASSKEEYF. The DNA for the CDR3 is TGTGCCAGCAGCAAAGAAGAGTACTTC.

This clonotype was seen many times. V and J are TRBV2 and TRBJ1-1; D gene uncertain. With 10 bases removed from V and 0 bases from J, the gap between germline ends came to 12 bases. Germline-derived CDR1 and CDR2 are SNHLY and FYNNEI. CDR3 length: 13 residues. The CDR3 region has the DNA TGTGCCACCCGGCGAACATTGAACACTGAAGCTTTCTTT. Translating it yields CATRRTLNTEAFF.

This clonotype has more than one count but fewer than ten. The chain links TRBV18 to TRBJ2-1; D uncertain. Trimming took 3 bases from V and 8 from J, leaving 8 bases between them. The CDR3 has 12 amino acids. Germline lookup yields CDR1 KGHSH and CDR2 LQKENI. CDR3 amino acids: CASSPSPYEQFF. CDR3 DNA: TGTGCCAGCTCACCGTCACCATATGAGCAGTTCTTC.

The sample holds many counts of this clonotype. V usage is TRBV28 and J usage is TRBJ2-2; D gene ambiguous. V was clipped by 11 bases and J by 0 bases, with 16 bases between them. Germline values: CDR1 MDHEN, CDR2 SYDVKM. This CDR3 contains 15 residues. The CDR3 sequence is CASHRRTSNTGELFF. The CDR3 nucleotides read TGTGCCTCTCACAGACGGACCTCGAACACCGGGGAGCTGTTTTTT.

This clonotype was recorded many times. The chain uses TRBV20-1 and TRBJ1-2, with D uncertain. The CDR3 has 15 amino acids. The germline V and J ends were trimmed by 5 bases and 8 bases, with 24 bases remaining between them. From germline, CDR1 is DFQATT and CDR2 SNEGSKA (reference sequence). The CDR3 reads CSASIQTRPLEGYTF. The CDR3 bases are TGCAGTGCTTCCATTCAGACCCGGCCGCTGGAAGGCTACACCTTC.